This is a list of T cell receptor beta chains from one sample in a study of blood T cells in healthy people across ages. TCRdb ran MiXCR on the 5' RACE reads and lists one entry per CDR3 protein. Seen here are about 1.1 million distinct CDR3 sequences, under 40% observed once, and the top ten hold about 12%. Sequenced input: blood. These receptors all stem from a man younger than 35 in good health. The CDR3 runs from the conserved cysteine through the conserved F or W. The D gene is left open where the match is weak. For some rows the clone size is stated as once, few or many, or as a class when expanded; others skip it.

TRBV7-8	TRBJ2-3	few	.	CASSVHYNTDTQYF	TGTGCCAGCAGTGTTCACTACAACACAGATACGCAGTATTTT
TRBV20-1	TRBJ2-3	.	.	CSARDLAGASTDTQYF	TGCAGTGCTAGAGATCTGGCGGGGGCTAGCACAGATACGCAGTATTTT
TRBV20-1	TRBJ2-2	once	.	CSARRMRGGNTGELFF	TGCAGTGCTAGACGTATGCGGGGTGGGAACACCGGGGAGCTGTTTTTT
TRBV3-1	TRBJ2-5	.	.	CASSQDSGSNEQYF	TGTGCCAGCAGCCAGGATTCTGGCAGCAATGAGCAGTACTTC
TRBV20-1	TRBJ2-1	.	.	CSAPPVAINAYNEQFF	TGCAGTGCCCCACCGGTAGCGATAAATGCCTACAATGAGCAGTTCTTC
TRBV27	TRBJ2-1	.	TRBD2	CASSLRVAGGLEQFF	TGTGCCAGCAGTCTCCGGGTAGCGGGGGGCCTTGAGCAGTTCTTC
TRBV24-1	TRBJ1-2	.	TRBD1	CATSDPDRGSGYTF	TGTGCCACCAGTGACCCGGACAGGGGGTCTGGCTACACCTTC
TRBV12-3/TRBV12-4	TRBJ2-1	.	TRBD1	CASKIGQGVYNEQFF	TGTGCCAGCAAGATCGGACAGGGGGTCTACAATGAGCAGTTCTTC
TRBV29-1	TRBJ2-3	many	.	CSVVPDSTDTQYF	TGCAGCGTCGTCCCGGACAGCACAGATACGCAGTATTTT
TRBV14	TRBJ2-1	.	TRBD1	CASSQGTGYYNEQFF	TGTGCCAGCAGCCAAGGGACAGGGTACTACAATGAGCAGTTCTTC
TRBV7-6	TRBJ1-5	few	.	CASSSGFGGRDSNQPQHF	TGTGCCAGCAGCTCTGGATTTGGTGGAAGGGATAGCAATCAGCCCCAGCATTTT
TRBV4-2	TRBJ2-2	.	.	CASSQDQRPGELFF	TGTGCCAGCAGCCAAGATCAGAGGCCCGGGGAGCTGTTTTTT
TRBV20-1	TRBJ2-1	.	.	CSARVTSEQFF	TGCAGTGCTAGAGTAACTTCAGAGCAGTTCTTC
TRBV4-1	TRBJ2-1	.	.	CASSRNEHRSNEQFF	TGCGCCAGCAGCCGAAACGAACATCGTAGTAATGAGCAGTTCTTC
TRBV14	TRBJ1-2	.	TRBD1	CASSSTPRGSCTF	TGTGCCAGCAGCTCAACTCCCAGGGGGAGCTGCACCTTC
TRBV7-2	TRBJ2-1	few	TRBD1	CASSLGAGGGMNEQFF	TGTGCCAGCAGCTTAGGTGCAGGGGGCGGAATGAATGAGCAGTTCTTC
TRBV20-1	TRBJ1-1	few	.	CSATHSGTEAFF	TGCAGTGCTACCCATTCGGGCACTGAAGCTTTCTTT
TRBV7-9	TRBJ1-1	.	TRBD1	CASSSWTGNEAFF	TGTGCCAGCAGCTCCTGGACAGGGAATGAAGCTTTCTTT
TRBV6-5	TRBJ2-2	.	.	CASSYSHLDRVQTGELFF	TGTGCCAGCAGTTACTCCCACCTGGACAGAGTTCAAACCGGGGAGCTGTTTTTT
TRBV3-1	TRBJ1-5	few	.	CASRYRVLRSNQPQHF	TGTGCCAGCAGGTATAGGGTCCTTCGCAGCAATCAGCCCCAGCATTTT
TRBV12-3/TRBV12-4	TRBJ2-3	.	TRBD2	CASSGGGAGDTQYF	TGTGCCAGCAGTGGCGGGGGGGCCGGAGATACGCAGTATTTT
TRBV4-3	TRBJ1-2	.	.	CAGSQDGGHNYGYTF	TGCGCCGGCAGCCAGGATGGGGGACACAACTATGGCTACACCTTC
TRBV4-2	TRBJ2-3	.	TRBD1	CASNGTGRGDMQYF	TGTGCCAGCAACGGGACAGGGAGGGGAGATATGCAGTATTTT
TRBV12-3/TRBV12-4	TRBJ2-5	.	.	CASRLHGRRETQYF	TGTGCCAGCAGGTTGCACGGGCGTCGAGAGACCCAGTACTTC
TRBV25-1	TRBJ1-2	.	.	CASSESGSYGYTF	TGTGCCAGCAGTGAATCTGGCAGCTATGGCTACACCTTC
TRBV2	TRBJ1-1	.	.	CASSPSGRVNTEAFF	TGTGCCAGCAGCCCTTCGGGTAGGGTGAACACTGAAGCTTTCTTT
TRBV20-1	TRBJ2-7	few	TRBD1	CSARDTIFGQGNNEQYF	TGCAGTGCTAGAGATACCATTTTTGGACAGGGAAACAATGAGCAGTACTTC
TRBV7-6	TRBJ1-2	.	TRBD1	CASSFGQGRGYGYTF	TGTGCCAGCAGCTTCGGACAGGGCCGTGGGTATGGCTACACCTTC